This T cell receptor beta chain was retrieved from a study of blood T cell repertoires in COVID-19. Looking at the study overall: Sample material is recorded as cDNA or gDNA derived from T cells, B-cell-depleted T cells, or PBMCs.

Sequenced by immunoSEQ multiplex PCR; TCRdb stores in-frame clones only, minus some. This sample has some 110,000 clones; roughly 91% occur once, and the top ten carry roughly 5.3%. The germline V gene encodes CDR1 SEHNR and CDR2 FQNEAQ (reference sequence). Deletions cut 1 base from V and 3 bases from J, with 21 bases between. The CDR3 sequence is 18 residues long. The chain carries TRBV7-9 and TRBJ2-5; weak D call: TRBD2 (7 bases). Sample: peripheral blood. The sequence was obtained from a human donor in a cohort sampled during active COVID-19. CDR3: CASSLDPVGGQFKETQYF. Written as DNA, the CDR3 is TGTGCCAGCAGCTTAGATCCCGTCGGGGGGCAATTTAAAGAGACCCAGTACTTC.